This entry describes one TCR beta chain. This specimen comes from a study of blood T cell repertoires in COVID-19. CDR1 and CDR2 from the germline V gene are MNHEY and SMNVEV (reference sequence). The V end was cut by 5 bases, the J end by 8 bases, with 18 bases between. The CDR3 covers 14 residues. Some clones are missing from TCRdb's copy, which holds only in-frame ones; the method was immunoSEQ multiplex PCR. The sample yields around 270,000 clones, 70% to 90% seen once. Researchers sorted participants into cohorts using their self-reported clinical history. Two negative PCRs, clearance, or symptom resolution were required of recovered Cohort 3 donors.

The receptor was isolated from a woman in her 30s who had recovered from COVID-19. The material sequenced was PBMCs or T cells enriched from blood (not recorded which). The chain combines TRBV27 with TRBJ1-2; tentatively, D is TRBD1 (5 bases). The CDR3 DNA reads TGTGCCAGCAGTCGGGGGACGGCCGTATTGGGCTACACCTTC. Protein: CASSRGTAVLGYTF.